The 15 T cell receptor beta chains below all came from one sample that was sequenced in a study of neurological immune-mediated disorders (dated by TCRdb to between 2018 and 2020). The sample's time point, from its label and the paper: longitudinal time-point 2. The library was built by means of 5' RACE. The instrument was an Illumina HiSeq 2500. In-frame beta chains were kept once TCRdb had trimmed the public reads at Q25 with fastp and called clones with MiXCR. Entries are consolidated by CDR3 protein sequence, retaining the most common genes and DNA. This sample holds roughly 60,000 distinct CDR3 sequences; 8.5% to 10% were observed only once. Roughly an eighth of the sample belongs to the ten largest clones. Sequencing was carried out using PBMCs. All receptors derive from a young man in good health.

This clonotype was seen many times. This rearrangement joins TRBV24-1 to TRBJ2-3; weak D call: TRBD2 (6 bases). The length of the CDR3 is 15 residues. The V end was cut by 3 bases, the J end by 2 bases, with 11 bases between. Germline assignment: CDR1 KGHDR and CDR2 SFDVKD. The CDR3 spells CATSDRLEPTDTQYF. In DNA form, the CDR3 reads TGTGCCACCAGTGATCGACTAGAGCCCACAGATACGCAGTATTTT.

The rearrangement uses TRBV7-6 and TRBJ1-2; TRBD1 agrees at 11 bases. V shed 4 bases and J 4 bases; nucleotides not matched to a gene: 14. The CDR3 runs 18 residues. Germline V lookup: CDR1 SGHVS, CDR2 FNYEAQ. CDR3 coding DNA: TGTGCCAGCAGCTCTCTCCCGGGACAGGGGGATCCCGGCTATGGCTACACCTTC. As protein: CASSSLPGQGDPGYGYTF.

This clonotype came up many times. The chain uses TRBV20-1 and TRBJ2-7, with D perhaps matching TRBD1 (5 bases). The CDR3 totals 13 residues. The V end was cut by 4 bases, the J end by 1 base, with 11 bases between. Germline assignment: CDR1 DFQATT and CDR2 SNEGSKA (reference sequence). The CDR3 DNA is TGCAGTGCTATTTACCGGACATCCTACGAGCAGTACTTC. Its protein product is CSAIYRTSYEQYF.

On this clonotype: This sequence may be a read error, since a much larger clone differs from it by one base. The gene calls are TRBV28 and TRBJ2-7; D uncertain. CDR3 length equals 13 residues. The V end lost 6 bases, the J end lost 3 bases, and 12 bases lay between the germline ends. Germline CDR1 reads MDHEN; CDR2 reads SYDVKM. CDR3 DNA: TGTGCCAGCAGCCAGTTATGCGGCTACGAGCAGTACTTC. It yields the protein CASSQLCGYEQYF.

This clonotype was seen many times. This chain joins TRBV20-1 and TRBJ2-4, with 11 positions matching TRBD2. The CDR3 is 18 amino acids. V was pared by 3 bases and J by 0 bases, with 10 bases of the junction left unmatched. The germline V gene encodes CDR1 DFQATT and CDR2 SNEGSKA (reference sequence). The CDR3 loop reads CSASGGLAETLAKNIQYF. CDR3 sequence (DNA): TGCAGTGCTAGTGGGGGACTAGCGGAGACCTTAGCCAAAAACATTCAGTACTTC.

Many counts were recorded for this clonotype. The chain uses TRBV20-1 and TRBJ1-5, with D unclear. CDR1 and CDR2 (germline): DFQATT, SNEGSKA (reference sequence). The CDR3 loop spans 15 amino acids. The CDR3 loop reads CSAPGGIRSNQPQHF. CDR3 bases: TGCAGCGCACCTGGAGGGATTAGGAGCAATCAGCCCCAGCATTTT.

This clonotype was seen repeatedly, ten times or more. The genes are TRBV11-3 and TRBJ1-1, with D perhaps TRBD1 (6 bases). Germline CDR1 is SGHNT and CDR2 is YENEEA. The CDR3 is 15 amino acids. V was clipped by 5 bases and J by 2 bases, with 15 bases between them. CDR3 nucleotide sequence: TGTGCCAGCAGCCTGGGACACCCTCCCAACACTGAAGCTTTCTTT. It codes for CASSLGHPPNTEAFF.

This clonotype was counted at least ten times. The rearrangement links TRBV5-6 to TRBJ2-7; no clear D gene. V shed 2 bases and J shed 5 bases, with 11 bases lying between them. Germline V CDR1 and CDR2: SGHDT, YYEEEE. This CDR3 comprises 13 residues. CDR3 protein: CASSFVTADEQYF. CDR3 sequence (DNA): TGTGCCAGCAGCTTCGTAACGGCGGACGAGCAGTACTTC. Using reference TRBV5-6 and TRBJ2-7 for the parts outside the CDR3, the full variable domain is DAGVTQSPTHLIKTRGQQVTLRCSPKSGHDTVSWYQQALGQGPQFIFQYYEEEERQRGNFPDRFSGHQFPNYSSELNVNALLLGDSALYLCASSFVTADEQYFGPGTRLTVT.

In its sample, this clonotype was seen many times. The chain joins TRBV5-1 to TRBJ1-2; the D is unclear. Germline assignment: CDR1 SGHRS and CDR2 YFSETQ. The CDR3 runs to 13 residues. V was pared by 0 bases and J by 0 bases, with 3 bases between. This CDR3 reads CASSLAANYGYTF. The CDR3 DNA follows: TGCGCCAGCAGCTTGGCGGCTAACTATGGCTACACCTTC.

In this sample, this clonotype turned up many times. The V call is TRBV5-6, the J call TRBJ1-2; no definite D call. The CDR3 spans 15 residues. The germline V gene encodes CDR1 SGHDT and CDR2 YYEEEE. V was trimmed by 0 bases and J by 4 bases, leaving 13 bases between them. The CDR3 spells CASSLVRTPFYGYTF. CDR3 bases: TGTGCCAGCAGCTTGGTTCGGACTCCCTTCTATGGCTACACCTTC.

This clonotype has at least ten counts. The chain links TRBV5-1 to TRBJ1-4; D is unclear. With 0 bases removed from V and 6 bases from J, the gap between germline ends came to 12 bases. Germline lookup yields CDR1 SGHRS and CDR2 YFSETQ. The CDR3 loop spans 15 amino acids. The CDR3 sequence: CASSLDGRPDEKLFF. The DNA of the CDR3 is TGCGCCAGCAGCTTGGACGGACGACCCGATGAAAAACTGTTTTTT.

This clonotype was recorded many times. The chain links TRBV7-9 to TRBJ2-7; D may be TRBD1 or TRBD2 (6 bases each). This CDR3 has 14 amino acids. V was trimmed by 8 bases and J by 0 bases, leaving 14 bases between them. CDR1 and CDR2 from the germline V gene are SEHNR and FQNEAQ (reference sequence). Here the CDR3 DNA reads TGTGCCAGCTTGGGGGGCGGGGCCTCCTACGAGCAGTACTTC. Residues: CASLGGGASYEQYF.

At least ten counts were recorded for this clonotype. This chain links TRBV12-3 or TRBV12-4 with TRBJ2-7, with D possibly called TRBD1 or TRBD2 (5 bases each). V lost 3 bases and J lost 5, with 14 bases in between. The CDR3 sequence is 14 residues long. The CDR3 nucleotides are TGTGCCAGCAGTTTGAGGCGCAGGGACCACGAGCAGTACTTC. Its protein is CASSLRRRDHEQYF.

The table lists this clonotype with many counts. The J gene is TRBJ2-3, the V gene TRBV20-1; 10 bases match TRBD2. V lost 0 bases and J lost 4; bases outside the gene matches: 4. This CDR3 has 15 residues. Germline assignment: CDR1 DFQATT and CDR2 SNEGSKA (reference sequence). CDR3 nucleotides: TGCAGTGCTAGAGATCAGCGGGAGGGCGCAGATACGCAGTATTTT. Translation gives CSARDQREGADTQYF.

The rearrangement links TRBV14 to TRBJ2-2; TRBD2 is a possible D gene (5 bases). Germline V gives CDR1 SGHDN, CDR2 FVKESK. This CDR3 is 18 amino acids long. V was cut by 1 base and J by 2 bases, with 17 bases left in between. The CDR3 loop is CASSQVRKGRTNTGELFF. The CDR3 DNA is TGTGCCAGCAGCCAAGTCCGTAAGGGCAGGACTAACACCGGGGAGCTGTTTTTT.